Described below is a single T cell receptor (beta chain) sequence and its context. The record originates from a study of T cell changes during pregnancy in multiple sclerosis. Method: immunoSEQ multiplex PCR; TCRdb's copy keeps in-frame clones and lacks some. Counted here are more than 55,000 clones, 94% occurring once; the ten biggest clones make up roughly 2.5%. Germline values: CDR1 SGHKS, CDR2 YYEKEE (reference sequence). The CDR3 is made up of 15 amino acids. Trimming removed 2 bases at V and 2 bases at J, with 14 bases between. Sequencing used CD8+ T cells from peripheral blood mononuclear cells, obtained after pregnancy. The chain recombines TRBV5-5 with TRBJ2-7, with TRBD1 as a possible D gene (6 bases). This TCR came from a female donor with multiple sclerosis, enrolled in a pregnancy study. The CDR3 spells CASSLTRDTPYEQYF. The CDR3, as DNA: TGTGCCAGCAGCTTAACCCGGGACACGCCCTACGAGCAGTACTTC.